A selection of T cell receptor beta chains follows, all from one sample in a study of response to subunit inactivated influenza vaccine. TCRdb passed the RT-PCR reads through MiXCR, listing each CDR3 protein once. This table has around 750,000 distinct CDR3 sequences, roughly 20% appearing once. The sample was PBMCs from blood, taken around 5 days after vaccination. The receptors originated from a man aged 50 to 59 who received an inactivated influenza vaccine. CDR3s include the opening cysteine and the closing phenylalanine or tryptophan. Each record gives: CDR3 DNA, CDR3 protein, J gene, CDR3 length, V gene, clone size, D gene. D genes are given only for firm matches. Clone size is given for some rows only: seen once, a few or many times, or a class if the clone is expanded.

TGTGCCAGCAGCCAGGCAGGGGGGGGGACCACTGAAGCTTTCTTT,CASSQAGGGTTEAFF,TRBJ1-1,15,TRBV4-2,few,TRBD1
TGCGCCAGCAGCACGACGGCCTTCACAGATACGCAGTATTTT,CASSTTAFTDTQYF,TRBJ2-3,14,TRBV5-1,few,NA
TGTGCCAGCAGTTACGAAGACGCCCGGGGCGAGCTGTTTTTT,CASSYEDARGELFF,TRBJ2-2,14,TRBV6-5,NA,NA
TGCGCCAGCAGCCCCATCGGGGGGATCTCTGGAAACACCATATATTTT,CASSPIGGISGNTIYF,TRBJ1-3,16,TRBV4-1,few,NA
TGTGCCATCAGTGCCTCAACCGGAGGGGAGACCCAGTACTTC,CAISASTGGETQYF,TRBJ2-5,14,TRBV10-3,NA,NA
TGTGCCAGCAGCCAAGGTGCCGGGGACAGCTACGAGCAGTACTTC,CASSQGAGDSYEQYF,TRBJ2-7,15,TRBV14,NA,TRBD1
TGCGCCAGCAGCCTCCTTCGGACTAGCGAAACAGATACGCAGTATTTT,CASSLLRTSETDTQYF,TRBJ2-3,16,TRBV5-1,few,TRBD2
TGTGCCAGCAGCTTGGGAACAGGGGGCTTTATCTACGAGCAGTACTTC,CASSLGTGGFIYEQYF,TRBJ2-7,16,TRBV5-6,NA,TRBD1
TGCAGTGCTAGAGATCCGAGGGTAGCGGGGGCCCTCGGAGATACGCAGTATTTT,CSARDPRVAGALGDTQYF,TRBJ2-3,18,TRBV20-1,few,TRBD2
TGTGCCAGCAGCTTAGGACTAGCGCGGGGGGGGGCCGGTAGTGAGCAGTTCTTC,CASSLGLARGGAGSEQFF,TRBJ2-1,18,TRBV11-2,NA,TRBD2
TGCAGTGCTAGATCCAGACCGGGAAACACCATATATTTT,CSARSRPGNTIYF,TRBJ1-3,13,TRBV20-1,NA,NA
TGTGCCAGCACCCAAGGAGGGTGGGACAGGAGGAACAATGAGCAGTTCTTC,CASTQGGWDRRNNEQFF,TRBJ2-1,17,TRBV6-2/TRBV6-3,many,TRBD1
TGTGCCATCACTAGACTAGCGGAGCCCTCAGAGCAGTTCTTC,CAITRLAEPSEQFF,TRBJ2-1,14,TRBV10-3,NA,TRBD2
TGTGCCGGAACGGACGGATTCTATGGCTACACCTTC,CAGTDGFYGYTF,TRBJ1-2,12,TRBV30,NA,NA